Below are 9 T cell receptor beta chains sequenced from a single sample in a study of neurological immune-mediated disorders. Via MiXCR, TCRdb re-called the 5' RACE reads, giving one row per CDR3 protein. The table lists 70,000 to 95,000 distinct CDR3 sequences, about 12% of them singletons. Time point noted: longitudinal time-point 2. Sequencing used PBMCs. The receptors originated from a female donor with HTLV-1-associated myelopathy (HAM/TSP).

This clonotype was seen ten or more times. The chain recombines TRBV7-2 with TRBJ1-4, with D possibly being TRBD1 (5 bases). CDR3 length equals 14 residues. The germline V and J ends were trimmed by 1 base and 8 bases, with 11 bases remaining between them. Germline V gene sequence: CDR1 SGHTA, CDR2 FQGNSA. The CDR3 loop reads CASSLERRGEKLFF. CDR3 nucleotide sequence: TGTGCCAGCAGCTTAGAGCGGAGGGGAGAAAAACTGTTTTTT.

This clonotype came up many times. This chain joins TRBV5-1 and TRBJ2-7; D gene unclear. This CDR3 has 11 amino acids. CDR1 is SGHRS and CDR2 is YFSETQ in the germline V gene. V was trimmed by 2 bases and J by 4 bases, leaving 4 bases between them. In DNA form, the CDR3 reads TGCGCCAGCAGCTTCGGTTACGAGCAGTACTTC. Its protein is CASSFGYEQYF.

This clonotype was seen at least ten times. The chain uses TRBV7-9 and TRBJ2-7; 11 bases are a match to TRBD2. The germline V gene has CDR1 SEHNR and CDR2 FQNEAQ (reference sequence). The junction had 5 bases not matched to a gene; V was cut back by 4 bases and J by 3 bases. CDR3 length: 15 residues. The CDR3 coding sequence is TGTGCCAGCAGCTATGGGCTAGCGGGGGGCTACGAGCAGTACTTC. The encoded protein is CASSYGLAGGYEQYF.

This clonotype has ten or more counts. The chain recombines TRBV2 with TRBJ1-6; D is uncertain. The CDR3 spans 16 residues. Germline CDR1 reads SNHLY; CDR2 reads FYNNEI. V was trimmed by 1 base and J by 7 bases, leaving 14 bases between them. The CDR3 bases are TGTGCCAGCAGTGAAGGTGGCGGGGTGGGGAATTCACCCCTCCACTTT. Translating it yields CASSEGGGVGNSPLHF.

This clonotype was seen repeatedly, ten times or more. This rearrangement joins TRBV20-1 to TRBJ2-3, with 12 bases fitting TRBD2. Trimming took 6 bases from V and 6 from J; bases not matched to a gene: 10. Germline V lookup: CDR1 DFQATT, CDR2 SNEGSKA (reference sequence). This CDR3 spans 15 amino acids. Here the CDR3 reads CSASPLAGGRDTQYF. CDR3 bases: TGCAGTGCCTCCCCTCTAGCGGGGGGGCGGGATACGCAGTATTTT.

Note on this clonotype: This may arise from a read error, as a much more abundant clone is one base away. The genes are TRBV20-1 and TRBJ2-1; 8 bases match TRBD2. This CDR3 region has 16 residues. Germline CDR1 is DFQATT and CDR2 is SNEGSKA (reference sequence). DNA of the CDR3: TGCAGTGCTAGAGGCCGCGGGGGGAGCTCCTACAATGAGCAGTTATTC. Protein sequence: CSARGRGGSSYNEQLF.

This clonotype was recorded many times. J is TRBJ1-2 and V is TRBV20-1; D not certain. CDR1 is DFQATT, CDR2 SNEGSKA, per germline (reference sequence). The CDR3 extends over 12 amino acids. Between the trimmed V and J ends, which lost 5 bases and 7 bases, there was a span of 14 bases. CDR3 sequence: CSAFDGGFGYTF. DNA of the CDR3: TGCAGTGCTTTTGACGGAGGGTTTGGCTACACCTTC.

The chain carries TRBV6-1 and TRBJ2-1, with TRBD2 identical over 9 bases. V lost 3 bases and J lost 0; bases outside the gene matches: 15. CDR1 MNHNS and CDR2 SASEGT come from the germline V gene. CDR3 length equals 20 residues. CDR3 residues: CASSDSSGGRWTSSYNEQFF. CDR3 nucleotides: TGTGCCAGCAGTGACAGCAGCGGGGGGAGGTGGACGAGCTCCTACAATGAGCAGTTCTTC.

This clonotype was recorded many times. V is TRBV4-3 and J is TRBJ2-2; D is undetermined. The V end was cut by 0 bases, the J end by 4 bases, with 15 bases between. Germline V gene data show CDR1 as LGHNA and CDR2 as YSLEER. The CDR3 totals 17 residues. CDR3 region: CASSQDLKSTGTGELFF. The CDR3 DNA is TGCGCCAGCAGCCAAGATTTGAAATCAACGGGCACCGGGGAGCTGTTTTTT.